This T cell receptor (beta chain) came from a study of spatial heterogeneity in lung cancer. This clonotype was found many times. Its antigen remains unidentified. General study results and limits: The number of expanded tumor alpha and beta chains correlated with mutation number. Regional and ubiquitous nonsynonymous mutations were tracked by counts of regional and ubiquitous expanded TCRs, respectively.

V shed 5 bases and J shed 0 bases, with 11 bases lying between them. The CDR3 totals 13 residues. Germline V lookup: CDR1 DFQATT, CDR2 SNEGSKA (reference sequence). Every TCR cDNA molecule bore a unique molecular identifier. TCRdb passed the 5' RACE reads through MiXCR, listing each CDR3 protein once. This repertoire shows over 10,000 distinct CDR3 sequences, over 3% found once; its top ten account for 8%. Indicated time point: sample taken at primary tumor resection. V is TRBV20-1 and J is TRBJ2-7; D unresolved. This sequence originates from a male donor with early-stage non-small cell lung cancer. This specimen was lung tumor tissue, taken at surgery. CDR3 DNA sequence: TGCAGTGCTGAAAGACAAGCCTCCTACGAGCAGTACTTC. It translates to CSAERQASYEQYF.